Given below is one TCR beta chain in context. Generated by immunoSEQ multiplex PCR, the TCRdb table keeps only in-frame clones and is missing some. The repertoire holds around 690,000 clones, with 80% to 95% as singletons. The record originates from a study of shared clonotypes between healthy human individuals. Germline V lookup: CDR1 SGHTA, CDR2 FQGTGA. The CDR3 has 13 amino acids. V was cut by 4 bases and J by 5 bases, with 11 bases left in between. This clonotype was obtained from a man aged 18-30 years in good health. Some clones in this sample may be carry-over from other donors' samples. Specimen: memory CD8+ T cells from PBMCs. Subset indicated: CD45RO+ cells pooled with CCR7-negative TemRA cells. The rearrangement links TRBV7-3 to TRBJ2-5; D is unclear. The CDR3 nucleotides are TGTGCCAGCAGCTCCGACCGTCGGGAGACCCAGTACTTC. Translation: CASSSDRRETQYF.